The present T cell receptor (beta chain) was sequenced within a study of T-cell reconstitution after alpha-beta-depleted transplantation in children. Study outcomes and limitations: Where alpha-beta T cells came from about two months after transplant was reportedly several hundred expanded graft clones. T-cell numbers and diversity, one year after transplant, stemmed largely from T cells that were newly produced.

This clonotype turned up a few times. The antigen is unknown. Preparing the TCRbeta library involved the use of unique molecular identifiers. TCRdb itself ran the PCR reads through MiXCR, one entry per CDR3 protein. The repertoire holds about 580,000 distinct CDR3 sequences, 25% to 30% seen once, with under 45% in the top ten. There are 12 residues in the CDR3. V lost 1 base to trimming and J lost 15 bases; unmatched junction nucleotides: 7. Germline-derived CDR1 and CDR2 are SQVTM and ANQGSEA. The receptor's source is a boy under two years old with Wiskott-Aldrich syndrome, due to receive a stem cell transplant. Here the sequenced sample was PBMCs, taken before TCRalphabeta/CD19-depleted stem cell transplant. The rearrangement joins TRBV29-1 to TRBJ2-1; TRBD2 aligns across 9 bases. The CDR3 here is CSVEGGAGGGFF. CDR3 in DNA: TGCAGCGTTGAAGGTGGAGCGGGAGGCGGGTTCTTC.